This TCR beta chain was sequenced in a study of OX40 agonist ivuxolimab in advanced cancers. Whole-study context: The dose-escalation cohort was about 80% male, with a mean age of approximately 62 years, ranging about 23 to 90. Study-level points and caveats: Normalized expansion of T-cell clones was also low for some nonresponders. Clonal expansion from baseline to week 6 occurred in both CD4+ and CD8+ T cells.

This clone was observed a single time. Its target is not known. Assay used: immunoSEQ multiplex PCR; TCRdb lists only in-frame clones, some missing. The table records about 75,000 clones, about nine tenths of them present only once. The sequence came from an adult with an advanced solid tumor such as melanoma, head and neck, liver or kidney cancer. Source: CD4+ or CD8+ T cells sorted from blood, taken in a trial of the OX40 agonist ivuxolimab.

As DNA, the CDR3 is TGTGCCAATGCAGGGATTAGCACAGATACGCAGTATTTT. It specifies CANAGISTDTQYF. The rearrangement uses TRBV10-3 and TRBJ2-3, with a tentative D call TRBD1 (5 bases). Germline CDR1 is ENHRY and CDR2 is SYGVKD. V was clipped by 10 bases and J by 0 bases, with 11 bases between them. The CDR3 runs 13 residues.